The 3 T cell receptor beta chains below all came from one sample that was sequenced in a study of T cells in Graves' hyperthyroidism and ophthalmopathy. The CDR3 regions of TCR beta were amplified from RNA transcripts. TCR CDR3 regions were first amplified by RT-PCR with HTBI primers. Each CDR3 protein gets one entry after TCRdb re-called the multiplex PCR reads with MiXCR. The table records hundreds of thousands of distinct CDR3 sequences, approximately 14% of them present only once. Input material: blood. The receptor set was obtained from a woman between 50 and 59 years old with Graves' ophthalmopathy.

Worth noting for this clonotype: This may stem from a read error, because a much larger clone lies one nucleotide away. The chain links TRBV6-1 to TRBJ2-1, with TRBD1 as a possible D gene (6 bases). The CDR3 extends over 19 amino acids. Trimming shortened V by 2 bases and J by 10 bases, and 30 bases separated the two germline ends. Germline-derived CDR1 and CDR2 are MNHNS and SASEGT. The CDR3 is CASSEFFGVGQKYHEEQFF. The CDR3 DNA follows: TGTGCCAGCAGTGAATTTTTCGGGGTGGGACAAAAGTACCATGAGGAGCAGTTCTTC.

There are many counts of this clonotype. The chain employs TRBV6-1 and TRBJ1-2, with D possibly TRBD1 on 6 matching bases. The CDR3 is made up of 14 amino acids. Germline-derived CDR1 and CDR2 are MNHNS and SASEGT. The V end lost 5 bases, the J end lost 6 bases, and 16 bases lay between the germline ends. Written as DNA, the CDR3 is TGTGCCAGCAGTCCTCCCCCAGGGGCGGATGGCTACACCTTC. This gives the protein CASSPPPGADGYTF.

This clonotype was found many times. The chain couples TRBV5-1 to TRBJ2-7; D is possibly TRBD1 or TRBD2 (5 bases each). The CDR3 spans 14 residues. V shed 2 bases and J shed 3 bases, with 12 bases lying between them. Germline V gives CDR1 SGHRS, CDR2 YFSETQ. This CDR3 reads CASSFTGTNYEQYF. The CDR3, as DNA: TGCGCCAGCAGCTTCACGGGGACCAACTACGAGCAGTACTTC.